Reported below is one T cell receptor (beta chain). Its antigen remains unknown. The data are from a study of cytomegalovirus exposure and HLA in healthy donors. Study results and limitations: Within the data, a cluster of highly shared sequence variants was likely a sequencing artifact. A missense variant in DCLRE1C was later tied to TCR beta V- and J-gene trimming.

In the PCR, 60 Vbeta and 13 Jbeta primers were used. The table came from immunoSEQ multiplex PCR; TCRdb's copy has only in-frame clones and leaves some out. The sample lists around 90,000 clones, approximately 81% occurring once. Germline-derived CDR1 and CDR2 are SNHLY and FYNNEI. Deletions cut 4 bases from V and 4 bases from J, with 10 bases between. The CDR3 has 13 residues. This chain joins TRBV2 and TRBJ1-1; a weak D match, TRBD1 (5 bases). What was sequenced was PBMCs. This sequence originates from a man aged 40-50 years in good health and CMV-seropositive. The chain's CDR3 is CASSAGRGTEAFF. The CDR3 bases are TGTGCCAGCAGTGCGGGTAGGGGCACTGAAGCTTTCTTT.